The clone carrying this T cell receptor beta chain was observed many times. Time point given: patch test 3, about 24 weeks after DPC sensitization. This sample's treatment: therapeutic diphenylcyclopropenone sensitization with weekly scalp DPC. CDR1 and CDR2 from the germline V gene are KGHDR and SFDVKD. The V gene end was trimmed by 6 bases and the J gene end by 6 bases; junction bases not matched to a gene: 4. The CDR3 is 13 residues long. TCRdb re-derived calls from the RACE reads in MiXCR, one entry per CDR3 protein. Seen here are about 90,000 distinct CDR3 sequences, roughly 10% observed once, and the top ten hold approximately 1%. This entry belongs to a study of human T cells and chemical hapten exposure. Study-wide background: It was small differences in pooled library volume that mainly caused per-sample TCR yields to vary.

The receptor was isolated from a woman in her twenties or thirties with alopecia areata. Some clones in this sample may be carry-over from other donors' samples. The chain joins TRBV24-1 to TRBJ2-1; 7 bases align to TRBD1. The specimen was whole blood, collected in connection with sensitization to the hapten diphenylcyclopropenone (DPC). CDR3 sequence (DNA): TGTGCCACCAGTAGACAGGGTCTCAATGAGCAGTTCTTC. Translated, it gives CATSRQGLNEQFF.